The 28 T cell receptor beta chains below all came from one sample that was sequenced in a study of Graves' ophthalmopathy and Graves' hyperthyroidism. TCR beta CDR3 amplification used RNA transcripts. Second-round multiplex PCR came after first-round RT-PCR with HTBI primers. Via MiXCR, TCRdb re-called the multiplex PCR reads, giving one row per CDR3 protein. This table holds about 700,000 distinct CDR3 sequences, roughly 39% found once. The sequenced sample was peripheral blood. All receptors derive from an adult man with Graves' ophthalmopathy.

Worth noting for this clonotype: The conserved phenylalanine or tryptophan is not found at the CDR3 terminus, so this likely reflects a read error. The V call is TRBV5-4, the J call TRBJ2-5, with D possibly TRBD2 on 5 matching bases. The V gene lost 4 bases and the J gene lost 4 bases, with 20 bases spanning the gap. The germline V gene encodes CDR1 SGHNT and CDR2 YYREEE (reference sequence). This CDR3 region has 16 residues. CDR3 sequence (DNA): TGTGCCAGCAGCCCCCAAGGAGGACCGGGAATAGAGACCCAGTACTGC. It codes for CASSPQGGPGIETQYC.

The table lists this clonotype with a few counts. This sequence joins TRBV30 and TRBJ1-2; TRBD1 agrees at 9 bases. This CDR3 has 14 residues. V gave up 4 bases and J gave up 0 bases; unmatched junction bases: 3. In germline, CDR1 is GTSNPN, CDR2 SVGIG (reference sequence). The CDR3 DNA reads TGTGCCTGGATCGGGACAGGGACTAACTATGGCTACACCTTC. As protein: CAWIGTGTNYGYTF.

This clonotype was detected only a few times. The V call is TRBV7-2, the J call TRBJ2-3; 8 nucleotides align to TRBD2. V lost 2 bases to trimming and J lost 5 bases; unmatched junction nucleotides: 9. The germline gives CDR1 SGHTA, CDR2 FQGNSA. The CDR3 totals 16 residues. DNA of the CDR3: TGTGCCAGCAGCTTATTAGCGGGATCGTTCTTAGATACGCAGTATTTT. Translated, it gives CASSLLAGSFLDTQYF.

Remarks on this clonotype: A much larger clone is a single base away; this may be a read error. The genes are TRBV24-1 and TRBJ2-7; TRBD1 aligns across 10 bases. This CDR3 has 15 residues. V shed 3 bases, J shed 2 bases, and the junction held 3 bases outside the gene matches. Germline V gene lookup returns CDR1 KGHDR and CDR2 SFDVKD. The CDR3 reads CATSDTGQGTYEQYF. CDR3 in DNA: TGTGCCACCAGTGATACGGGACAGGGGACCTACGAGCAGTACTTC.

This CDR3 is CASSLRGGLNTEAFF. CDR3 DNA sequence: TGTGCCAGCAGCTTACGGGGGGGGTTGAACACTGAAGCTTTCTTT. This rearrangement joins TRBV7-8 to TRBJ1-1, with D tentatively TRBD1 (5 bases). Trimming stripped 2 bases from V and 0 bases from J, with 10 bases between. The CDR3 has 15 residues. CDR1 is SGHVS, CDR2 FQNEAQ, per germline.

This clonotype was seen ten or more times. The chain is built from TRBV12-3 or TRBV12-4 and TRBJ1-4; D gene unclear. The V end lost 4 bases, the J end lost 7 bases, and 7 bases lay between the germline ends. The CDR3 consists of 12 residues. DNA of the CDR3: TGTGCCAGCAGTTATGGGGTTGAAAAACTGTTTTTT. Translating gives CASSYGVEKLFF.

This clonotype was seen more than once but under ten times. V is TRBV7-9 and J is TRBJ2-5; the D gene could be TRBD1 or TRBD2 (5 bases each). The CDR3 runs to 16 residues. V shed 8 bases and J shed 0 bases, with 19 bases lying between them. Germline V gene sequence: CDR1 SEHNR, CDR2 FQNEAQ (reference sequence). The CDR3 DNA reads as TGTGCCAGCCCGGGCGAGGGGAGACACGACCAAGAGACCCAGTACTTC. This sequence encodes CASPGEGRHDQETQYF.

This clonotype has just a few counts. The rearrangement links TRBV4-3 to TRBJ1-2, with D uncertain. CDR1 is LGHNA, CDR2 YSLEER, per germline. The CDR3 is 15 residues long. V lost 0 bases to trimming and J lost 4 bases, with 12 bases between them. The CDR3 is CASSQESTASYGYTF. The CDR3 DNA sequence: TGCGCCAGCAGCCAAGAAAGTACAGCTTCCTATGGCTACACCTTC.

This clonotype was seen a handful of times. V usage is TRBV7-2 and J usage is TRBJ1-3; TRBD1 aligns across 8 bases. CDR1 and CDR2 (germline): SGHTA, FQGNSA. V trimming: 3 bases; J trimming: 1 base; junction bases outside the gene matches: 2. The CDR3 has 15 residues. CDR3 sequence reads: CASSFRQGSGNTIYF. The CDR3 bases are TGTGCCAGCAGCTTCCGACAGGGGTCTGGAAACACCATATATTTT.

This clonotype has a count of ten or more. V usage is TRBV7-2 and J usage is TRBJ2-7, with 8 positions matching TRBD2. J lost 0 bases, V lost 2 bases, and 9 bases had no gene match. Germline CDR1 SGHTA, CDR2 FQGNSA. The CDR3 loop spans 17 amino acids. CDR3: CASSLPPGLESSYEQYF. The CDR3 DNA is TGTGCCAGCAGCTTACCCCCGGGACTAGAAAGCTCCTACGAGCAGTACTTC.

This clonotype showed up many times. The CDR3 nucleotides read TGTGCCAGCCGGACAGGGTCCGGGGAGCTGTTTTTT. Translation gives CASRTGSGELFF. The chain employs TRBV19 and TRBJ2-2, with 8 bases identical to TRBD1. There are 12 residues in the CDR3. V trimming: 9 bases; J trimming: 6 bases; junction bases outside the gene matches: 3. The V gene's germline CDR1 is LNHDA and CDR2 SQIVND (reference sequence).

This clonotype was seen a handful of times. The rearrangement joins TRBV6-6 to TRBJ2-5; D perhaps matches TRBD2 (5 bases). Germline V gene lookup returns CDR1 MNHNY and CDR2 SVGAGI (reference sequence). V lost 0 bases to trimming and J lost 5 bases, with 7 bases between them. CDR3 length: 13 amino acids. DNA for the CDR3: TGTGCCAGCAGTTACTCGAGGGATGAGACCCAGTACTTC. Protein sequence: CASSYSRDETQYF.

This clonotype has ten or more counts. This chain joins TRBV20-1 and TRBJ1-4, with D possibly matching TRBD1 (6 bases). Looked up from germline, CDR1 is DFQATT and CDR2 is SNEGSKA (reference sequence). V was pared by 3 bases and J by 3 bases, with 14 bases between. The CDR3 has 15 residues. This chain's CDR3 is CSARGGGASNEKLFF. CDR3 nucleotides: TGCAGTGCTAGGGGGGGGGGCGCATCTAATGAAAAACTGTTTTTT.

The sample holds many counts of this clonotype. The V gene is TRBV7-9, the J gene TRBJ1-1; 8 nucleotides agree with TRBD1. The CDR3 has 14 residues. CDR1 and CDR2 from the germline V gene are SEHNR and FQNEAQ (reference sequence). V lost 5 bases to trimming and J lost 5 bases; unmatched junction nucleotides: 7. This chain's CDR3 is CASSLQGVGTEAFF. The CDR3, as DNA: TGTGCCAGCAGCCTACAGGGGGTAGGGACTGAAGCTTTCTTT.

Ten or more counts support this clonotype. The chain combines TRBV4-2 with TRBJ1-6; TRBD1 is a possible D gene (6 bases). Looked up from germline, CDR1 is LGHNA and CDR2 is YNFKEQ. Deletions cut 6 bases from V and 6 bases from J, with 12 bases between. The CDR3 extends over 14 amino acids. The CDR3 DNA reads TGTGCCAGCAGACCGGGACAAGTTAATTCACCCCTCCACTTT. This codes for CASRPGQVNSPLHF.

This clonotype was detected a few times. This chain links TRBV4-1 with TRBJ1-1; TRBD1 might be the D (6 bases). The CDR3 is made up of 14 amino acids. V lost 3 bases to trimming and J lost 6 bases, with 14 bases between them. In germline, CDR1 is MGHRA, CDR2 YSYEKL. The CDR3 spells CASSHGQGRAEAFF. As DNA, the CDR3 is TGCGCCAGCAGCCATGGGCAGGGGAGGGCTGAAGCTTTCTTT.

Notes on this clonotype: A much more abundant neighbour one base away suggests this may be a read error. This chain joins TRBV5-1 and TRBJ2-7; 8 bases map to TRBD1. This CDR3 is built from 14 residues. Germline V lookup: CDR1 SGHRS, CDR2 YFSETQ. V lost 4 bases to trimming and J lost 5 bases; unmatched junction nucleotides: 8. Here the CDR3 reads CASSVGQDSHEQYF. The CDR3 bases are TGCGCCAGCAGCGTGGGACAGGATTCCCACGAGCAGTACTTC.

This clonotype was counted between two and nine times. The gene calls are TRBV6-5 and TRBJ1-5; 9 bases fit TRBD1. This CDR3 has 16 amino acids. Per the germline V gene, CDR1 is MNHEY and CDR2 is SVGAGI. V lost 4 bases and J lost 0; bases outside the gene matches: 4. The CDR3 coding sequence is TGTGCCAGCAGTTCAGGACAGGGGACTAGCAATCAGCCCCAGCATTTT. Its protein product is CASSSGQGTSNQPQHF.

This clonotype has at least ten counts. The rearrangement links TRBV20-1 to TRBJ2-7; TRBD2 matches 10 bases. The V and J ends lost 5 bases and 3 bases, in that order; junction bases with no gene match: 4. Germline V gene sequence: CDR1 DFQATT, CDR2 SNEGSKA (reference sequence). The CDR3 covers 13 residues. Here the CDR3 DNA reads TGCAGTGCTCAAACTAGCGGGGTCTACGAGCAGTACTTC. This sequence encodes CSAQTSGVYEQYF.

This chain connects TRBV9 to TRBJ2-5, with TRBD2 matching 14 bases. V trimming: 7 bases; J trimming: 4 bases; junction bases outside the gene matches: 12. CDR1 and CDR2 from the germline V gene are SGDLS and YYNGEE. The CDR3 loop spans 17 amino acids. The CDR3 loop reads CASSPTSGGASGETQYF. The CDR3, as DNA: TGTGCCAGCTCACCGACTAGCGGGGGGGCCTCGGGAGAGACCCAGTACTTC.

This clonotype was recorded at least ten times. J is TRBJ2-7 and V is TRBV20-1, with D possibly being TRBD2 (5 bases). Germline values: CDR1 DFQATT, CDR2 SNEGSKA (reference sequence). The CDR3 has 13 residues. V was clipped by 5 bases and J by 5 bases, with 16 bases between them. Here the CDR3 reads CSAPRSGSDEQYF. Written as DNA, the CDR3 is TGCAGTGCTCCCAGGTCTGGGAGCGACGAGCAGTACTTC.

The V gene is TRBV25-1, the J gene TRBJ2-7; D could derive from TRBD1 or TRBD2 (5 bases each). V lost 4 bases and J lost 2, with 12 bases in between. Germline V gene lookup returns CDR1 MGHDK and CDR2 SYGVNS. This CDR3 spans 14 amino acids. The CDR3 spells CASSASGRPYEQYF. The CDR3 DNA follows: TGTGCCAGCAGTGCTTCGGGACGGCCCTACGAGCAGTACTTC.

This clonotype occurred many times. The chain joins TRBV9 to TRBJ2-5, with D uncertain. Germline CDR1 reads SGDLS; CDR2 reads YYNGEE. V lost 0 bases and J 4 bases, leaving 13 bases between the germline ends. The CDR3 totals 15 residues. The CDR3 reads CASSVGHFRAETQYF. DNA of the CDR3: TGTGCCAGCAGCGTAGGACACTTTCGGGCAGAGACCCAGTACTTC.

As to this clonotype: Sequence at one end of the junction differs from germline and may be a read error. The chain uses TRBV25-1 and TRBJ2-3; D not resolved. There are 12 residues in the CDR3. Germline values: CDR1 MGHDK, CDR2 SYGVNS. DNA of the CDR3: TGTGTCAGCAGTGTGTCGGTGGATACGCAGTATTTT. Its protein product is CVSSVSVDTQYF.

The CDR3 sequence is CATSARGRDQETQYF. CDR3 DNA sequence: TGTGCCACCAGTGCTAGGGGGCGGGACCAAGAGACCCAGTACTTC. This chain connects TRBV24-1 to TRBJ2-5, with TRBD1 matching over 7 bases. CDR3 length: 15 amino acids. CDR1 and CDR2 (germline): KGHDR, SFDVKD. Unmatched junction bases numbered 5, after V lost 5 bases and J lost 0 bases.

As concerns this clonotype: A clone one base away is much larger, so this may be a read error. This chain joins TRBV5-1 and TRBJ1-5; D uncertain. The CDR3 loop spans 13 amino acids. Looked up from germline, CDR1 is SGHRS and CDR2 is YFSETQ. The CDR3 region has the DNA TGCGCCCGCAGCTTGGTCTCAGGCGAGCCCCAGCATTTT. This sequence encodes CARSLVSGEPQHF.

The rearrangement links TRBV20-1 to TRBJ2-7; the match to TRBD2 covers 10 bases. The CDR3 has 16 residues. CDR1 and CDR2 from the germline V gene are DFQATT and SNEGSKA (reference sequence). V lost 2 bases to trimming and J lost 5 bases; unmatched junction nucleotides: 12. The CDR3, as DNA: TGCAGTGCTAGATCACCCCAGCGGGGGGGCCTCCACGAGCAGTACTTC. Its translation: CSARSPQRGGLHEQYF.

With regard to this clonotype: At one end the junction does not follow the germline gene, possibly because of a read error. Here the CDR3 reads CSVEVARSGTGEAF. The CDR3 DNA sequence: TGCAGCGTTGAAGTGGCGCGTTCCGGGACAGGGGAAGCTTTC. The rearrangement uses TRBV29-1 and TRBJ2-6; TRBD1 matches at 10 bases. CDR1 and CDR2 from the germline V gene are SQVTM and ANQGSEA. CDR3 length equals 14 residues.